This T cell receptor beta chain was sequenced during a study of T cell responses to AZD1222 COVID-19 vaccine. Libraries were prepared by immunoSEQ multiplex PCR; TCRdb keeps only in-frame clonotypes and omits some of them. The sample lists about 110,000 clones, 85% to 90% seen once, with about 9.3% in the top ten. The receptor was derived from an adult in good health. The sequences come from peripheral blood, collected on day 0 of AZD1222 vaccination.

CDR3 in amino acids: CASSAGPGISNEQFF. In DNA form, the CDR3 reads TGTGCCAGCAGTGCCGGGCCTGGGATATCCAATGAGCAGTTCTTC. This rearrangement joins TRBV9 to TRBJ2-1; D is ambiguous. Trimming pared 5 bases from V and 6 bases from J, leaving 18 bases between. CDR1 and CDR2 from the germline V gene are SGDLS and YYNGEE. This CDR3 comprises 15 residues.